This T cell receptor beta chain was found in a study of CD8+CD57+ T cells in acquired aplastic anemia. Study-level points and caveats: Diversity was reduced in patient CD8+CD57+ cells relative to total CD4+ and CD8+ pools.

The template used for profiling TCR beta VDJ and CDR3 was genomic DNA. TCRdb fed the reads into MiXCR, producing one record per CDR3 protein. The data contain 17,000 or so distinct CDR3 sequences, under 40% of them singletons. This clonotype appeared a single time. Its target is unknown. The junction differs from germline at one of its ends, possibly a read error. Germline V gives CDR1 SGHRS, CDR2 YFSETQ. The CDR3 length is 14 residues. Before being chosen for sequencing, patients had shown CD8+CD57+ cell expansion by flow cytometry. This chain uses TRBV5-1 with TRBJ2-7; 7 nucleotides match TRBD1. The sample taken for sequencing was CD8+CD57+ T cells sorted from PBMCs. Noted subset: bead-enriched CD8+CD57+ effector memory T cells from SAA patients. The clonotype was recovered from a human donor with aplastic anemia. Here the CDR3 DNA reads TGCGTCAGCACCCGGACAGGAGATAACTACGAGCAGTACTTC. It encodes CVSTRTGDNYEQYF.